The next 22 T cell receptor beta chains were all read from a single sample in a study of spatial heterogeneity in lung cancer. TCRdb analysed the 5' RACE reads with MiXCR anew, one entry per CDR3 protein. The data hold about 38,000 distinct CDR3 sequences, with around 7.5% observed a single time. Time point noted: sample taken at primary tumor resection. The authors sequenced whole RNA from tumor, nontumor lung or frozen PBMC without sorting. This sample comprised PBMCs, obtained at surgery. These receptors were taken from a male donor with early-stage non-small cell lung cancer.

A few counts support this clonotype. The CDR3 region is CASSLLVGTYNEQFF. DNA of the CDR3: TGTGCCAGCAGCCTTCTTGTCGGGACCTACAATGAGCAGTTCTTC. The chain couples TRBV7-3 to TRBJ2-1, with a weak D call TRBD2 (5 bases). Per the germline V gene, CDR1 is SGHTA and CDR2 is FQGTGA. The CDR3 extends over 15 amino acids. V shed 5 bases and J shed 2 bases, with 13 bases lying between them. The whole variable domain, remainder taken from reference TRBV7-3 and TRBJ2-1, is GAGVSQTPSNKVTEKGKYVELRCDPISGHTALYWYRQSLGQGPEFLIYFQGTGAADDSGLPNDRFFAVRPEGSVSTLKIQRTERGDSAVYLCASSLLVGTYNEQFFGPGTRLTVL.

This clonotype came up many times. The V and J genes are TRBV27 and TRBJ2-5, with TRBD2 identical over 8 bases. V lost 6 bases, J lost 1 base, and 4 bases stayed unmatched. Germline V lookup: CDR1 MNHEY, CDR2 SMNVEV (reference sequence). The CDR3 is 14 amino acids. The chain's CDR3 is CASRSGGFQETQYF. CDR3 sequence (DNA): TGTGCCAGCAGGAGCGGGGGTTTCCAAGAGACCCAGTACTTC.

This clonotype was counted ten times or more. CDR3 nucleotide sequence: TGTGCCAGCAGCTTGGAGGGGGGGCCCTACGAGCAGTACTTC. Its protein product is CASSLEGGPYEQYF. J is TRBJ2-7 and V is TRBV5-6; possible D gene TRBD2, 7 bases. Germline V gene data show CDR1 as SGHDT and CDR2 as YYEEEE. This CDR3 spans 14 amino acids. Trimming pared 0 bases from V and 2 bases from J, leaving 9 bases between.

The chain has TRBV14 and TRBJ1-6; weak D call: TRBD1 (5 bases). The CDR3 consists of 15 residues. The germline CDR1 and CDR2 sequences are SGHDN and FVKESK. V lost 0 bases to trimming and J lost 6 bases, with 9 bases between them. CDR3 in amino acids: CASSQDDRTNSPLHF. The CDR3, as DNA: TGTGCCAGCAGCCAAGATGACAGAACTAATTCACCCCTCCACTTT.

This chain uses TRBV6-2 or TRBV6-3 with TRBJ2-3; D gene unclear. Germline V CDR1 and CDR2: MNHEY, SVGEGT. V gave up 8 bases and J gave up 2 bases, with 20 bases separating them. This CDR3 comprises 16 residues. The CDR3 spells CASRFGVHYSTDTQYF. The CDR3 nucleotides read TGTGCCAGCCGTTTTGGTGTTCACTACTCCACAGATACGCAGTATTTT.

This clonotype is a singleton in its sample. CDR3 DNA: TGTGCCAGCGGTATAAGCTCATCGGACACTGAAGCTTTCTTT. The encoded protein is CASGISSSDTEAFF. The chain employs TRBV6-2 or TRBV6-3 and TRBJ1-1; no definite D call. The CDR3 has 14 amino acids. Per the germline V gene, CDR1 is MNHEY and CDR2 is SVGEGT. V was cut by 8 bases and J by 3 bases, with 16 bases left in between.

This clonotype was seen repeatedly, ten times or more. The V call is TRBV29-1, the J call TRBJ2-1; D may match TRBD1 or TRBD2 (5 bases each). Germline CDR1 is SQVTM and CDR2 is ANQGSEA. This CDR3 comprises 15 residues. V lost 4 bases to trimming and J lost 3 bases, with 16 bases between them. DNA of the CDR3: TGCAGCGTTGGGGGGTGGGCAGGGAACTACAATGAGCAGTTCTTC. Its translation: CSVGGWAGNYNEQFF.

The sample holds many counts of this clonotype. The chain uses TRBV20-1 and TRBJ1-1; 7 nucleotides align to TRBD1. CDR3 length: 15 residues. V was clipped by 2 bases and J by 1 base; unmatched bases: 7. CDR1 is DFQATT, CDR2 SNEGSKA, per germline (reference sequence). The CDR3 loop is CSARTAGGPNTEAFF. In DNA form, the CDR3 reads TGCAGTGCTAGAACGGCAGGGGGGCCGAACACTGAAGCTTTCTTT.

This clonotype was seen many times. J is TRBJ1-4 and V is TRBV24-1; D not resolved. Germline CDR1 is KGHDR and CDR2 is SFDVKD. Deletions cut 3 bases from V and 7 bases from J, with 14 bases between. The length of the CDR3 is 15 residues. Here the CDR3 DNA reads TGTGCCACCAGTGATGCCCGGGCCGCGAGTGAAAAACTGTTTTTT. This gives the protein CATSDARAASEKLFF.

Comment on this clonotype: Just one base apart from a much larger clone, this may be a read error. The chain combines TRBV4-3 with TRBJ1-1, with D possibly matching TRBD1 (5 bases). In germline, CDR1 is LGHNA, CDR2 YSLEER. The length of the CDR3 is 15 residues. CDR3 region: CASSQGFPTVTAAFF. CDR3 DNA: TGCGCCAGCAGCCAAGGATTTCCGACAGTCACTGCAGCTTTCTTT.

This clonotype showed up just a few times. The V and J genes are TRBV6-1 and TRBJ2-1; tentatively, D is TRBD1 or TRBD2 (5 bases each). CDR3 length: 13 amino acids. The V gene's germline CDR1 is MNHNS and CDR2 SASEGT. Deletions cut 5 bases from V and 5 bases from J, with 10 bases between. The CDR3 sequence: CASSPGRDNEQFF. The CDR3, as DNA: TGTGCCAGCAGTCCGGGGCGAGACAATGAGCAGTTCTTC.

This clonotype was recorded at least ten times. V is TRBV27 and J is TRBJ2-3; 14 nucleotides agree with TRBD2. The trim removed 6 bases at V and 6 bases at J, leaving 8 bases unmatched. Germline-derived CDR1 and CDR2 are MNHEY and SMNVEV (reference sequence). This CDR3 contains 16 residues. CDR3 loop: CASSRGTSGSLDTQYF. DNA of the CDR3: TGTGCCAGCAGCAGGGGGACTAGCGGGAGCCTGGATACGCAGTATTTT.

This clonotype was detected only a few times. The chain has TRBV18 and TRBJ2-7; unclear D gene. Germline V gene data show CDR1 as KGHSH and CDR2 as LQKENI. With 4 bases removed from V and 5 bases from J, the gap between germline ends came to 15 bases. The CDR3 is made up of 14 amino acids. Written as DNA, the CDR3 is TGTGCCAGCTCACAGCACCCTAGTTTCGACGAGCAGTACGTC. Translated, it gives CASSQHPSFDEQYV.

The chain is built from TRBV7-2 and TRBJ2-7; D is ambiguous. Deletions cut 5 bases from V and 7 bases from J, with 15 bases between. The CDR3 extends over 13 amino acids. Looked up from germline, CDR1 is SGHTA and CDR2 is FQGNSA. The CDR3 loop reads CASSPDPMREQYV. CDR3 in DNA: TGTGCCAGCAGCCCAGACCCCATGAGGGAGCAGTACGTC.

The rearrangement links TRBV6-1 to TRBJ2-7, with TRBD1 matching over 7 bases. Germline CDR1 and CDR2: MNHNS and SASEGT. J gave up 5 bases and V 4 bases, and 8 bases lay outside the gene matches. The CDR3 is 14 residues long. The CDR3 DNA reads as TGTGCCAGCAGTGTCGGACAGGACCCGAACGAGCAGTACTTC. Its translation: CASSVGQDPNEQYF.

This clonotype was detected only a few times. The J gene is TRBJ2-5, the V gene TRBV20-1; 11 bases line up with TRBD2. V lost 5 bases and J lost 2; bases outside the gene matches: 7. CDR1 is DFQATT, CDR2 SNEGSKA, per germline (reference sequence). The CDR3 has 15 amino acids. The chain's CDR3 is CSASGTSGSQETQYF. CDR3 sequence (DNA): TGCAGTGCTTCCGGGACTAGCGGATCACAAGAGACCCAGTACTTC.

This clonotype was observed a few times. This rearrangement joins TRBV19 to TRBJ1-4; possible D gene TRBD1, 6 bases. The CDR3 sequence is 15 residues long. The V gene's germline CDR1 is LNHDA and CDR2 SQIVND (reference sequence). Trimming removed 0 bases at V and 8 bases at J, with 13 bases between. CDR3 region: CASSIDRQGSEKLFF. The DNA for the CDR3 is TGTGCCAGTAGTATAGACCGGCAGGGGAGCGAAAAACTGTTTTTT.

The rearrangement joins TRBV7-2 to TRBJ2-4; TRBD2 matches 9 bases. The CDR3 consists of 17 residues. The germline V gene has CDR1 SGHTA and CDR2 FQGNSA. V was clipped by 1 base and J by 8 bases; unmatched bases: 12. The DNA for the CDR3 is TGTGCCAGCAGCTTAGACCTTTGGCGGGGGGGCGAGGACATTCAGTACTTC. Translated: CASSLDLWRGGEDIQYF.

This clonotype has more than one count but fewer than ten. The V and J genes are TRBV19 and TRBJ2-1; D call uncertain. The germline gives CDR1 LNHDA, CDR2 SQIVND (reference sequence). This CDR3 is built from 14 residues. V lost 8 bases and J lost 0, with 11 bases in between. The CDR3: CASRSMSSYNEQFF. The DNA of the CDR3 is TGTGCCAGTCGAAGCATGAGCTCCTACAATGAGCAGTTCTTC.

The V call is TRBV7-2, the J call TRBJ1-1; TRBD1 is a possible D gene (5 bases). This CDR3 region has 14 residues. Germline CDR1 SGHTA, CDR2 FQGNSA. The V and J ends lost 4 bases and 2 bases respectively, with 11 bases between them. The CDR3 bases are TGTGCCAGCAGCTCCCAGGGTACTAACACTGAAGCTTTCTTT. Encoded protein: CASSSQGTNTEAFF.

This clonotype was picked up a small number of times. The V and J genes are TRBV9 and TRBJ2-1; D gene unclear. V was trimmed by 4 bases and J by 7 bases, leaving 12 bases between them. CDR3 length equals 13 residues. In germline, CDR1 is SGDLS, CDR2 YYNGEE. The CDR3 DNA is TGTGCCAGCAGCTCCCATTCCGGAAATGAGCAGTTCTTC. This sequence encodes CASSSHSGNEQFF.

This clonotype was observed at least ten times. This sequence joins TRBV19 and TRBJ1-5; 9 bases match TRBD1. Germline values: CDR1 LNHDA, CDR2 SQIVND (reference sequence). The CDR3 totals 16 residues. J gave up 6 bases and V 7 bases, and 13 bases lay outside the gene matches. CDR3 DNA: TGTGCCAGTAATAAACAGGGGGCTCTAGTCAGTCAGCCCCAGCATTTT. This codes for CASNKQGALVSQPQHF.